This T cell receptor beta chain derives from a study of shared clonotypes between healthy human individuals. Study-wide context: Three plates were used per donor for CD4 naive, three for CD4 memory, two for CD8 naive and one for CD8 memory. Regarding the study as a whole: The sampled material consisted only of blood, and tissue repertoires are likely to differ.

CD4+ cell separation produced CD45RA+ naive and CD45RA-negative memory subsets. The germline V gene encodes CDR1 MGHRA and CDR2 YSYEKL. This CDR3 contains 14 residues. J lost 6 bases, V lost 0 bases, and 4 bases had no gene match. In the case of this clone: As yet, its antigen is unknown.

Authors' methods: From ImmunoSEQ came sequences covering only the junction and carrying no quality scores, so filtering differed. The data were produced by immunoSEQ multiplex PCR, yet TCRdb's version contains in-frame clones alone and is incomplete. V and J calls and clone size come straight from that table; D and trimming were deduced from the DNA. Of about 2.4 million clones listed, 93% were seen once; the top ten hold roughly 0.39%. The TCR comes from a man aged 18 to 30 in good health. Some clones in this sample may be carry-over from other donors' samples. The rearrangement links TRBV4-1 to TRBJ2-5, with 7 bases matching TRBD2. The material sequenced was naive CD4+ T cells from PBMCs. The subset: CD45RA+ positively selected. CDR3 nucleotide sequence: TGCGCCAGCAGCCAAGAGTCCGGGGGGAAGACCCAGTACTTC. As protein: CASSQESGGKTQYF.